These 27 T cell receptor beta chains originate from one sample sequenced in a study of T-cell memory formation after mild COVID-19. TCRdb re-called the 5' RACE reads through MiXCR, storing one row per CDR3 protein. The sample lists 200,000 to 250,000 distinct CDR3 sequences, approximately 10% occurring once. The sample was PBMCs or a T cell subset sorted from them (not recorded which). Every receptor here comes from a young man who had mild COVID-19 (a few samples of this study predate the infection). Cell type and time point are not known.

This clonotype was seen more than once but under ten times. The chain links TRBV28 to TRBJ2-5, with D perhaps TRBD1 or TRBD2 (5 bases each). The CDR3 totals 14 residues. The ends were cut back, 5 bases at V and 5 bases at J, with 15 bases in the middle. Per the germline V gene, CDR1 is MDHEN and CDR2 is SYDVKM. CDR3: CASSRGHARETQYF. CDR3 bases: TGTGCCAGCAGTCGGGGCCACGCCCGGGAGACCCAGTACTTC.

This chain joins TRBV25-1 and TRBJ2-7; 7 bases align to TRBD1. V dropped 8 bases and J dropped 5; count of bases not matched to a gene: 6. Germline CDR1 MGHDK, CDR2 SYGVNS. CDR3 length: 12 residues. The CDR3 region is CASGRDRNEQYF. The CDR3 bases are TGTGCCAGCGGCCGGGACAGAAACGAGCAGTACTTC.

The CDR3 region is CSAWGAGPSYNEQFF. CDR3 bases: TGCAGTGCTTGGGGGGCGGGACCCTCCTACAATGAGCAGTTCTTC. The chain joins TRBV20-1 to TRBJ2-1; either TRBD1 or TRBD2 may fit D (6 bases each). Germline V gene lookup returns CDR1 DFQATT and CDR2 SNEGSKA (reference sequence). Trimming took off 5 bases at V and 0 bases at J, with 14 bases between the two ends. The CDR3 consists of 15 residues.

CDR3 amino acids: CSARGFLAGGNTQYF. For the CDR3, the DNA is TGCAGTGCTAGAGGGTTCCTAGCGGGGGGCAATACGCAGTATTTT. The J gene is TRBJ2-3, the V gene TRBV20-1; 11 bases agree with TRBD2. Trimming at V came to 1 base and at J to 7 bases, leaving 7 bases not matched to a gene. The germline CDR1 and CDR2 sequences are DFQATT and SNEGSKA (reference sequence). The CDR3 consists of 15 residues.

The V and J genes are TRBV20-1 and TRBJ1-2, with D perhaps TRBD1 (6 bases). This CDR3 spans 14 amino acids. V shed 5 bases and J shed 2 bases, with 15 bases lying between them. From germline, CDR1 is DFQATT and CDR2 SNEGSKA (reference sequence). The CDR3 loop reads CSAYSPTGNYGYTF. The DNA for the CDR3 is TGCAGTGCTTACTCCCCGACAGGAAACTATGGCTACACCTTC.

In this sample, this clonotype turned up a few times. CDR3 in amino acids: CASSLGGGKQFF. DNA of the CDR3: TGTGCCAGCAGCTTAGGGGGCGGAAAGCAGTTCTTC. This chain uses TRBV7-2 with TRBJ2-1; possibly TRBD1 for D (5 bases). The V end lost 1 base, the J end lost 11 bases, and 9 bases lay between the germline ends. Germline CDR1 and CDR2: SGHTA and FQGNSA. The CDR3 totals 12 residues.

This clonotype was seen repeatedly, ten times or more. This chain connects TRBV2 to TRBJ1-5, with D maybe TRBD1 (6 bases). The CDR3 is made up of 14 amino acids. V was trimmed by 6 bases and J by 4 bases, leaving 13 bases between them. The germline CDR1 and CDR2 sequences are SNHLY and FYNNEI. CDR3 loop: CASSARTGNQPQHF. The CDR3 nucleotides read TGTGCCAGCAGCGCTCGAACAGGGAATCAGCCCCAGCATTTT.

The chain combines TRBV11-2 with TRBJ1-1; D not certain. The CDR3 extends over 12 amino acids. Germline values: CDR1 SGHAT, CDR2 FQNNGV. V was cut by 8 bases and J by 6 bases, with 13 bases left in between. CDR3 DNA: TGTGCCAGCCAGGAGATGTACGCTGAAGCTTTCTTT. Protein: CASQEMYAEAFF.

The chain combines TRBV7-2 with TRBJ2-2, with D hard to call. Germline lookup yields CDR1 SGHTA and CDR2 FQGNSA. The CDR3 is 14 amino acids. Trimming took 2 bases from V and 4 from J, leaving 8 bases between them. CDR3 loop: CASSLYELTGELFF. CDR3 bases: TGTGCCAGCAGCTTATACGAGCTCACCGGGGAGCTGTTTTTT.

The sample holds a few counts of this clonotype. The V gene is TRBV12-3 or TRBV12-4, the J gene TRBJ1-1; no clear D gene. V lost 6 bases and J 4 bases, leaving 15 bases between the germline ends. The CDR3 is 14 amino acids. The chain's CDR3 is CASSQIPPSTEAFF. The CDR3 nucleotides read TGTGCCAGCAGCCAGATACCCCCGTCCACTGAAGCTTTCTTT.

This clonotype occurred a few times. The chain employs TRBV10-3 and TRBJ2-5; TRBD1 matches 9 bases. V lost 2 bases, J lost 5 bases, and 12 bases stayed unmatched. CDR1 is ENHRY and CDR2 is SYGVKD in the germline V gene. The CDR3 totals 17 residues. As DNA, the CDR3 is TGTGCCATCAGTGAGGCTGGGACAGGGAGGTCTCGGGAGACCCAGTACTTC. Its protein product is CAISEAGTGRSRETQYF.

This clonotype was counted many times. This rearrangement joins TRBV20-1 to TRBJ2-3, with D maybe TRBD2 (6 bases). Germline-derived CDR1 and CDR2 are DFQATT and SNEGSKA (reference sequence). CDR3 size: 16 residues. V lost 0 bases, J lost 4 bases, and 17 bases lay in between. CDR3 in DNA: TGCAGTGCTAGAGATCCGACTAGTTATATCCCAGATACGCAGTATTTT. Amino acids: CSARDPTSYIPDTQYF.

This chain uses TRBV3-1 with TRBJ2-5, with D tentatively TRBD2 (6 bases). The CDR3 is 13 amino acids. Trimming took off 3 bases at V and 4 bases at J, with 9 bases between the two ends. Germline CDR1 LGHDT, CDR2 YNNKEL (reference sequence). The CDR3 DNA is TGTGCCAGCAGCCAGACTAGTTTAGAGACCCAGTACTTC. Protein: CASSQTSLETQYF.

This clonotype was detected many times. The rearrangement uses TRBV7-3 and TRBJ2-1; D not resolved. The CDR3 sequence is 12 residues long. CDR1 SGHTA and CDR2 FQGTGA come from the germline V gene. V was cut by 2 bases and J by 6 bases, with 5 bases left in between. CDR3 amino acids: CASSLSGNEQFF. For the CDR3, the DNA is TGTGCCAGCAGCTTATCTGGCAATGAGCAGTTCTTC.

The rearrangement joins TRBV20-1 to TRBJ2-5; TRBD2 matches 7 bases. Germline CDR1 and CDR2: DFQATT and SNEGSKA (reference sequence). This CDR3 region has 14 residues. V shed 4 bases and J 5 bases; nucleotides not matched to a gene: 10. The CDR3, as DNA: TGCAGTGCTACCCCCCGGACTAGTCTGGAGACCCAGTACTTC. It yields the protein CSATPRTSLETQYF.

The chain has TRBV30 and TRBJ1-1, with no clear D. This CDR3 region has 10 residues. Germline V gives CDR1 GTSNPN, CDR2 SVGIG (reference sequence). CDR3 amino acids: CASGVSEAFF. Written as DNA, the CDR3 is TGTGCTTCCGGGGTATCTGAAGCTTTCTTT.

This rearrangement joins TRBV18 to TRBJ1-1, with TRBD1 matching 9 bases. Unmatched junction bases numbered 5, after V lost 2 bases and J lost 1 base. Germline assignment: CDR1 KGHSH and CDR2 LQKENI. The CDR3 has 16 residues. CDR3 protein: CASSPYDRGTNTEAFF. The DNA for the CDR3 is TGTGCCAGCTCACCATATGACAGGGGGACGAACACTGAAGCTTTCTTT.

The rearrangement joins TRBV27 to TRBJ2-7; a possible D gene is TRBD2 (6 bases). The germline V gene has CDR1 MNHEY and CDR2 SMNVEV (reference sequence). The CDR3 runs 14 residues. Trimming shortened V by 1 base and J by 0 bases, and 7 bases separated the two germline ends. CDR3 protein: CASSLLADSYEQYV. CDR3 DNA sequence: TGTGCCAGCAGTTTATTAGCGGACTCCTACGAGCAGTACGTC.

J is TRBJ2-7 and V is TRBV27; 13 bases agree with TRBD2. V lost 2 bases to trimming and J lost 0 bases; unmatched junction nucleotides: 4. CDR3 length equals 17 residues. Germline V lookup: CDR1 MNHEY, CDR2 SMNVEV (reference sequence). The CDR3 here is CASSLRLAGGNSYEQYF. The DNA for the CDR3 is TGTGCCAGCAGTTTACGACTAGCGGGGGGAAACTCCTACGAGCAGTACTTC.

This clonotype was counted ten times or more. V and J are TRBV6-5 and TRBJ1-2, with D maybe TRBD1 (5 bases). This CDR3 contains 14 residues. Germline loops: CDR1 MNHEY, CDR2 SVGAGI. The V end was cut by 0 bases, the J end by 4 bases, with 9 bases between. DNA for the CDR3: TGTGCCAGCAGTTACTCGGGGGACCCCTATGGCTACACCTTC. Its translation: CASSYSGDPYGYTF.

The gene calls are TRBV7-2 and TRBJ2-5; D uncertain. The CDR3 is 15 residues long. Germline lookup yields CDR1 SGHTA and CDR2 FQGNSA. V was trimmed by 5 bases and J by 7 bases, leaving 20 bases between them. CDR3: CASSIARDLLATQYF. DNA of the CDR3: TGTGCCAGCAGCATTGCTAGGGATCTACTGGCGACCCAGTACTTC.

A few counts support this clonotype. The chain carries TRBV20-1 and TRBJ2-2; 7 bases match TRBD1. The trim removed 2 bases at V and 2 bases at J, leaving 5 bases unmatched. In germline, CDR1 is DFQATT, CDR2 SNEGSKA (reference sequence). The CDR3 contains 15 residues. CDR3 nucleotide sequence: TGCAGTGCTAGAAGACAGGGTTTAAACACCGGGGAGCTGTTTTTT. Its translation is CSARRQGLNTGELFF.

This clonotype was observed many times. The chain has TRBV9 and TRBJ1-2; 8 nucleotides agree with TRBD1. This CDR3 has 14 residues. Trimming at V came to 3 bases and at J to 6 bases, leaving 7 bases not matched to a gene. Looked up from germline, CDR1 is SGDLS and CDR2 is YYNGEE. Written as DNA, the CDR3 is TGTGCCAGCAGCGCGGGACAGGTGGAAGATGGCTACACCTTC. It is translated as CASSAGQVEDGYTF.

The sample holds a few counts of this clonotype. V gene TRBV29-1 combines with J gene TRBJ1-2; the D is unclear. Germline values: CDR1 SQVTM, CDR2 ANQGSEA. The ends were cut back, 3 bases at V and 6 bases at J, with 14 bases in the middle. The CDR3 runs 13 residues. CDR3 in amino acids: CSVDGLALDGYTF. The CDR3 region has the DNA TGCAGCGTTGACGGGCTGGCCCTAGATGGCTACACCTTC.

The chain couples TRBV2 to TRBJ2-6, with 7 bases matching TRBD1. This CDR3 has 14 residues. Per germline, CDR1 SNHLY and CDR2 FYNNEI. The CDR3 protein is CAGQEHSGANVLTF. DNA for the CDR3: TGTGCAGGACAGGAACACTCTGGGGCCAACGTCCTGACTTTC.

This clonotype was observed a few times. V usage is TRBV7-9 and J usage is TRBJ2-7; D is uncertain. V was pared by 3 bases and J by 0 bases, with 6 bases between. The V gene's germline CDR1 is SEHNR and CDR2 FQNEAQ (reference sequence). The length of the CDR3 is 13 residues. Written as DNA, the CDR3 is TGTGCCAGCAGCTTCCTCAGCTCCTACGAGCAGTACTTC. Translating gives CASSFLSSYEQYF. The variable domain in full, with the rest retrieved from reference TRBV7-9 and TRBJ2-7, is DTGVSQNPRHKITKRGQNVTFRCDPISEHNRLYWYRQTLGQGPEFLTYFQNEAQLEKSRLLSDRFSAERPKGSFSTLEIQRTEQGDSAMYLCASSFLSSYEQYFGPGTRLTVT.

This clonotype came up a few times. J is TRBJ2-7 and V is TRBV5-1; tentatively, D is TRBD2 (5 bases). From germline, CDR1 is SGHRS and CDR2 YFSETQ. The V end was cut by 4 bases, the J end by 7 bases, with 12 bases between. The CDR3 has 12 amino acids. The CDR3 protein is CASSTNRGEQYF. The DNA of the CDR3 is TGCGCCAGCAGCACCAACCGGGGAGAGCAGTACTTC.